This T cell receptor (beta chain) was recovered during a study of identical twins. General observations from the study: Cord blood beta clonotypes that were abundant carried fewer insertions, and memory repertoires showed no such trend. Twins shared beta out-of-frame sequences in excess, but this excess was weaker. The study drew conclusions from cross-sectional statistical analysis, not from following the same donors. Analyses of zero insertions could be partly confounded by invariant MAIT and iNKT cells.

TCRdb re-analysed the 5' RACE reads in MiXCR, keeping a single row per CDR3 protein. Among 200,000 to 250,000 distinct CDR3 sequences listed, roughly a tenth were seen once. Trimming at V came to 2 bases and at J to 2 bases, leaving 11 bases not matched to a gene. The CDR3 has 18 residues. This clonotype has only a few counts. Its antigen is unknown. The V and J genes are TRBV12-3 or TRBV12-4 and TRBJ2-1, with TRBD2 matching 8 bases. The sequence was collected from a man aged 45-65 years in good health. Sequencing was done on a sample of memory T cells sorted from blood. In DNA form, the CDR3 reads TGTGCCAGCAGTTTAAGGTTCGGGCGAGCGGGGGCCTACAATGAGCAGTTCTTC. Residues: CASSLRFGRAGAYNEQFF.